Below, 25 T cell receptor beta chains from the same sample are listed, as sequenced in a study of shared clonotypes between healthy human individuals. Data came from immunoSEQ multiplex PCR; TCRdb stores just in-frame clones and leaves some out. The sample lists hundreds of thousands of clones; less than 98% were seen once. The sequenced sample was naive CD4+ T cells sorted from blood. As for subset: CD45RA+ positively selected. The receptor source for this set is a woman aged 25 to 45 in good health.

This chain uses TRBV5-4 with TRBJ2-5; weak D call: TRBD1 (5 bases). The J call may be wrong; the DNA end is better matched by TRBJ2-7. This CDR3 region has 15 residues. CDR1 is SGHNT and CDR2 is YYREEE in the germline V gene (reference sequence). The DNA for the CDR3 is TGTGCCAGCAGCTTGGGTCCCGGAGTGACAGACGAGCAGTACTTC. Amino acid sequence: CASSLGPGVTDEQYF.

The chain links TRBV6-5 to TRBJ2-7; D not resolved. The CDR3 has 13 residues. Trimming left V 6 bases short and J 4 bases short, with 13 bases between. Germline assignment: CDR1 MNHEY and CDR2 SVGAGI. The CDR3 spells CASSPHWIYEQYF. CDR3 sequence (DNA): TGTGCCAGCAGCCCCCACTGGATATACGAGCAGTACTTC.

This clone was detected once. This sequence joins TRBV28 and TRBJ2-1, with TRBD2 as a possible D gene (6 bases). Trimming left V 7 bases short and J 7 bases short, with 23 bases between. Germline CDR1 and CDR2: MDHEN and SYDVKM. There are 16 residues in the CDR3. This chain's CDR3 is CASISHRGRGMNEQFF. The CDR3 nucleotides read TGTGCCAGCATTTCCCATCGGGGGAGAGGAATGAATGAGCAGTTCTTC.

The rearrangement links TRBV5-4 to TRBJ2-2; TRBD1 agrees at 7 bases. The germline V gene encodes CDR1 SGHNT and CDR2 YYREEE (reference sequence). The V segment lost 0 bases and the J segment 5 bases; nucleotides outside the gene matches: 7. This CDR3 region has 16 residues. CDR3 sequence reads: CASSLGGTVPTGELFF. In DNA, the CDR3 is TGTGCCAGCAGCTTGGGGGGGACAGTTCCAACCGGGGAGCTGTTTTTT.

The chain employs TRBV11-3 and TRBJ2-3; the D gene is possibly TRBD2 (5 bases). V dropped 0 bases and J dropped 2 bases, with 9 bases sitting between them. The V gene's germline CDR1 is SGHNT and CDR2 YENEEA. There are 15 residues in the CDR3. The CDR3 reads CASSLDGSATDTQYF. DNA for the CDR3: TGTGCCAGCAGCTTAGATGGGAGTGCCACAGATACGCAGTATTTT.

V gene TRBV30 combines with J gene TRBJ2-3, with TRBD2 matching 15 bases. Trimming took 2 bases from V and 1 from J; bases not matched to a gene: 10. Germline V gene sequence: CDR1 GTSNPN, CDR2 SVGIG (reference sequence). The CDR3 loop spans 19 amino acids. The CDR3 loop reads CAWSTRRTSGRAGTDTQYF. CDR3 DNA: TGTGCCTGGAGTACCAGACGGACTAGCGGGAGGGCTGGCACAGATACGCAGTATTTT.

The V call is TRBV10-1, the J call TRBJ2-5, with 11 nucleotides matching TRBD2. Looked up from germline, CDR1 is WNHNN and CDR2 is SYGVQD (reference sequence). J lost 4 bases, V lost 1 base, and 17 bases had no gene match. The length of the CDR3 is 20 residues. The CDR3 sequence: CASSELVAGGPYQVLETQYF. CDR3 coding DNA: TGCGCCAGCAGTGAGTTGGTAGCGGGAGGGCCGTATCAGGTTTTAGAGACCCAGTACTTC.

This sequence joins TRBV6-1 and TRBJ1-4, with D possibly being TRBD1 (5 bases). V lost 4 bases, J lost 1 base, and 10 bases lay in between. CDR3 size: 15 residues. Germline V gene data show CDR1 as MNHNS and CDR2 as SASEGT. CDR3 nucleotide sequence: TGTGCCAGCAGTGGCCCCAGGGTAACTAATGAAAAACTGTTTTTT. Protein sequence: CASSGPRVTNEKLFF.

A remark on this clone: The same CDR3 can be traced to other DNA sequences in this sample. This rearrangement joins TRBV28 to TRBJ1-1; D uncertain. Germline assignment: CDR1 MDHEN and CDR2 SYDVKM. With 2 bases removed from V and 3 bases from J, the gap between germline ends came to 7 bases. The CDR3 totals 13 residues. The CDR3 sequence is CASSLLTDTEAFF. For the CDR3, the DNA is TGTGCCAGCAGTTTACTTACAGACACTGAAGCTTTCTTT.

This chain joins TRBV11-2 and TRBJ1-5, with D possibly matching TRBD1 (5 bases). In germline, CDR1 is SGHAT, CDR2 FQNNGV. The ends were cut back, 5 bases at V and 3 bases at J, with 14 bases in the middle. There are 15 residues in the CDR3. CDR3: CASSTGTAVNQPQHF. The CDR3 bases are TGTGCCAGCAGCACGGGGACCGCCGTCAATCAGCCCCAGCATTTT.

The V gene is TRBV6-5, the J gene TRBJ2-3; 7 nucleotides align to TRBD1. This CDR3 region has 14 residues. J gave up 7 bases and V 5 bases, and 9 bases lay outside the gene matches. Germline values: CDR1 MNHEY, CDR2 SVGAGI. CDR3 loop: CASSRGTVPNTQYF. CDR3 nucleotide sequence: TGTGCCAGCAGTCGAGGGACAGTTCCAAATACGCAGTATTTT.

CDR3 loop: CASSLGRPQGGRAYEQYF. The CDR3 region has the DNA TGTGCCAGCAGCTTAGGAAGGCCCCAGGGAGGGAGGGCCTACGAGCAGTACTTC. The chain couples TRBV11-2 to TRBJ2-7; 7 positions match TRBD2. With V trimmed by 1 base and J by 2 bases, 14 bases remained unmatched. The V gene's germline CDR1 is SGHAT and CDR2 FQNNGV. The CDR3 has 18 residues.

The V gene is TRBV5-4, the J gene TRBJ1-3, with D hard to call. CDR3 length equals 15 residues. Germline-derived CDR1 and CDR2 are SGHNT and YYREEE (reference sequence). The ends were cut back, 1 base at V and 0 bases at J, with 8 bases in the middle. The CDR3 loop is CASSLPGNSGNTIYF. The CDR3 DNA follows: TGTGCCAGCAGCTTGCCCGGAAACTCTGGAAACACCATATATTTT.

In its sample, this clone was seen once. The rearrangement uses TRBV11-2 and TRBJ2-5; D possibly matches TRBD1 or TRBD2 (6 bases each). Trimming took 2 bases from V and 1 from J, leaving 11 bases between them. The CDR3 is 15 residues long. Germline assignment: CDR1 SGHAT and CDR2 FQNNGV. This CDR3 is CASSLTPGAQETQYF. The CDR3 DNA follows: TGTGCCAGCAGCTTAACCCCGGGGGCCCAAGAGACCCAGTACTTC.

In DNA form, the CDR3 reads TGTGCCAGCAGCTTGGCCGGGACAGGAGGGACAGATACGCAGTATTTT. It yields the protein CASSLAGTGGTDTQYF. The rearrangement uses TRBV5-8 and TRBJ2-3; 8 bases map to TRBD1. V lost 0 bases and J lost 3; bases outside the gene matches: 6. This CDR3 comprises 16 residues. The germline V gene has CDR1 SGHTS and CDR2 YDEGEE.

V is TRBV10-1 and J is TRBJ2-1; 10 bases fit TRBD2. The CDR3 consists of 17 residues. CDR1 and CDR2 (germline): WNHNN, SYGVQD (reference sequence). Losses at the gene ends were 3 bases for V and 5 bases for J; bases not matched to a gene: 10. The CDR3 DNA follows: TGCGCCAGCAGTGACGAACTGGCACTAGCGGGGAACAATGAGCAGTTCTTC. This encodes CASSDELALAGNNEQFF.

J is TRBJ1-2 and V is TRBV28; TRBD1 might be the D (5 bases). Looked up from germline, CDR1 is MDHEN and CDR2 is SYDVKM. Between the trimmed V and J ends, which lost 7 bases and 8 bases, there was a span of 17 bases. The CDR3 length is 13 residues. CDR3 sequence reads: CASTDGAGQGYTF. Here the CDR3 DNA reads TGTGCCAGCACCGACGGGGCAGGGCAAGGCTACACCTTC.

The gene calls are TRBV10-1 and TRBJ1-6; D possibly corresponds to TRBD1 (5 bases). Germline assignment: CDR1 WNHNN and CDR2 SYGVQD (reference sequence). The CDR3 runs 13 residues. With 8 bases removed from V and 7 bases from J, the gap between germline ends came to 12 bases. The DNA for the CDR3 is TGCGCCAGCGGGGGGGAGGCAAATTCACCCCTCCACTTT. Amino acid sequence: CASGGEANSPLHF.

Written as DNA, the CDR3 is TGTGCCACCAGCACCCTGGGGCAGGGGTATTATGGGCAGTTCTTC. Amino acids: CATSTLGQGYYGQFF. The chain carries TRBV15 and TRBJ2-1, with a weak D call TRBD1 (6 bases). The CDR3 is made up of 15 amino acids. Trimming removed 4 bases from V and 12 bases from J, with 22 bases in between. Germline-derived CDR1 and CDR2 are LNHNV and YYDKDF (reference sequence).

This clone was found once. The chain combines TRBV28 with TRBJ2-5, with D possibly being TRBD1 or TRBD2 (5 bases each). The DNA end lines up better with TRBJ2-7; the J call may be wrong. The CDR3 is 16 amino acids. The germline V gene encodes CDR1 MDHEN and CDR2 SYDVKM. CDR3 coding DNA: TGTGCCAGCAGTTCCCCAGCCTCCGGGGCTTCCTACGAGCAGTACTTC. Its protein is CASSSPASGASYEQYF.

This clone has only one observation. The V and J genes are TRBV6-1 and TRBJ2-7; 13 nucleotides line up with TRBD2. Germline V gene data show CDR1 as MNHNS and CDR2 as SASEGT. The CDR3 length is 14 residues. With V trimmed by 9 bases and J by 3 bases, 5 bases remained unmatched. Written as DNA, the CDR3 is TGTGCCAGTGGACTAGCGGGAGCGAACTACGAGCAGTACTTC. Its protein product is CASGLAGANYEQYF.

V usage is TRBV4-1 and J usage is TRBJ2-1, with 7 bases identical to TRBD2. The CDR3 contains 18 residues. Germline CDR1 reads MGHRA; CDR2 reads YSYEKL. The V and J ends lost 1 base and 1 base, in that order; junction bases with no gene match: 10. The CDR3 bases are TGCGCCAGCAGCCAAGTCTTCGCGGGAGCGGGGTCCTACAATGAGCAGTTCTTC. This codes for CASSQVFAGAGSYNEQFF.

V is TRBV18 and J is TRBJ1-2; D is perhaps TRBD1 (5 bases). The germline V gene has CDR1 KGHSH and CDR2 LQKENI. The CDR3 spans 15 residues. Between the trimmed V and J ends, which lost 0 bases and 3 bases, there was a span of 11 bases. CDR3 protein: CASSPPPGAHYGYTF. CDR3 bases: TGTGCCAGCTCACCACCACCCGGGGCACACTATGGCTACACCTTC.

The chain combines TRBV29-1 with TRBJ1-2, with D possibly TRBD1 on 5 matching bases. Trimming took 3 bases from V and 6 from J, leaving 14 bases between them. The CDR3 extends over 13 amino acids. Germline CDR1 SQVTM, CDR2 ANQGSEA. CDR3 sequence (DNA): TGCAGCGTTGAGGGGTGGGACGTGGATGGCTACACCTTC. Its translation: CSVEGWDVDGYTF.

The chain joins TRBV7-2 to TRBJ2-5; 8 bases are a match to TRBD2. V lost 5 bases and J lost 1; bases outside the gene matches: 6. Germline V gives CDR1 SGHTA, CDR2 FQGNSA. CDR3 length: 15 residues. CDR3 nucleotide sequence: TGTGCCAGCAGCGGTTATACTAGCGGCCAAGAGACCCAGTACTTC. Residues: CASSGYTSGQETQYF.